The T cell receptor beta chain described here comes from a study of neurological immune-mediated disorders. Findings of the study overall: HTLV-1-associated myelopathy had the most TCR clonal expansion, while multiple sclerosis had the least, a level that fell below healthy controls.

Trimming stripped 1 base from V and 9 bases from J, with 13 bases between. Germline V gene data show CDR1 as SGHTA and CDR2 as FQGNSA. There are 14 residues in the CDR3. About this clonotype itself: Its matching antigen is unknown. Given a much more abundant clone one base away, this may be a read error.

The making of cDNA relied on 5'RACE with 10-nucleotide random UMIs. Every sequencing run produced over 200 million TCR-beta sequences that came from 15-18 subjects. TCRdb itself ran the 5' RACE reads through MiXCR, one entry per CDR3 protein. This table holds about 76,000 distinct CDR3 sequences, over 15% found once. Sequenced: PBMCs. The source of this sequence is a woman aged 40 to 50 in good health. This chain uses TRBV7-2 with TRBJ2-1; weak D call: TRBD1 (6 bases). CDR3 sequence (DNA): TGTGCCAGCAGCTTAGAACGGACAGTGTCTGAGCAGTTCTTC. This translates into CASSLERTVSEQFF.